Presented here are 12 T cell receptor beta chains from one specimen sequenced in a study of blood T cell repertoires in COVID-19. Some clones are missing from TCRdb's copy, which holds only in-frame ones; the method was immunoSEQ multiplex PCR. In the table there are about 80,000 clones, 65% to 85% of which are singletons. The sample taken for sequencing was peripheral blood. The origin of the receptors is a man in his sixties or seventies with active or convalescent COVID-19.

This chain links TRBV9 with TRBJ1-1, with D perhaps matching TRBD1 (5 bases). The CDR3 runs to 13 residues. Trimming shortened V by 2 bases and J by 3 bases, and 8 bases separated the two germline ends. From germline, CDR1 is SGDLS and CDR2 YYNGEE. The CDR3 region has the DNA TGTGCCAGCAGCGTTGTCAGGGACACTGAAGCTTTCTTT. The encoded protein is CASSVVRDTEAFF.

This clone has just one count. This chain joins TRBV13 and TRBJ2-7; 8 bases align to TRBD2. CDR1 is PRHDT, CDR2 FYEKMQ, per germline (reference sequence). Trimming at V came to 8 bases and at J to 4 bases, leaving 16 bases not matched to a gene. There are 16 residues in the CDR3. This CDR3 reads CASSTGGLDTLYEQYF. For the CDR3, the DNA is TGTGCCAGCTCTACTGGGGGACTAGACACCTTGTACGAGCAGTACTTC.

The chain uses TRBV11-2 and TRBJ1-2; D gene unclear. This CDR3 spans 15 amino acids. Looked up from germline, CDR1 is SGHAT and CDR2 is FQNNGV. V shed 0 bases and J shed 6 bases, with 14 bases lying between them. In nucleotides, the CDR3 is TGTGCCAGCAGCTTAGATCGAAGTCGGGGAAATGGCTACACCTTC. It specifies CASSLDRSRGNGYTF.

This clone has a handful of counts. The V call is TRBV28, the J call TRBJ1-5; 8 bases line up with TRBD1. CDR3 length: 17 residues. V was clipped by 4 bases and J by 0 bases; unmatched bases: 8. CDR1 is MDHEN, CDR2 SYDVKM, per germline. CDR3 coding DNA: TGTGCCAGCAGTTCAGGACAGGGTGGAGGTAGCAATCAGCCCCAGCATTTT. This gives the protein CASSSGQGGGSNQPQHF.

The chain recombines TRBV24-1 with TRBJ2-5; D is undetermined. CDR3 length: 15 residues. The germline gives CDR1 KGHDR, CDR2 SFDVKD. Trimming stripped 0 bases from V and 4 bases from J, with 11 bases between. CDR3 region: CATSDLGVGPETQYF. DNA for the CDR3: TGTGCCACCAGTGATTTGGGCGTTGGGCCAGAGACCCAGTACTTC.

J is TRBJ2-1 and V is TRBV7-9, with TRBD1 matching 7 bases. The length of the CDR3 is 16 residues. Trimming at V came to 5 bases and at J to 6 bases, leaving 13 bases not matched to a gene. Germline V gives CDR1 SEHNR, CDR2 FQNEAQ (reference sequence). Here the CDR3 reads CASSPPGDRVLNEQFF. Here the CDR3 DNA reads TGTGCCAGCAGCCCGCCTGGAGACAGGGTTCTCAATGAGCAGTTCTTC.

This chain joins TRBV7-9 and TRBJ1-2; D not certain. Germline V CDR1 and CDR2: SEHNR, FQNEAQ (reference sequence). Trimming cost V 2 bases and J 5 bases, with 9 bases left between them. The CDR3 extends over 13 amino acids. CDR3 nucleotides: TGTGCCAGCAGCTTACCTCCCTTTTATGGCTACACCTTC. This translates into CASSLPPFYGYTF.

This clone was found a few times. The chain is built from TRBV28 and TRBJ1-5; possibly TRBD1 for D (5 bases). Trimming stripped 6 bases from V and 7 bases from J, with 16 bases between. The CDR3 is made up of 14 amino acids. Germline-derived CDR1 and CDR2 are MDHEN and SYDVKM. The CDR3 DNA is TGTGCCAGCAGGGGGGGGATAAGTCGCCAGCCCCAGCATTTT. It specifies CASRGGISRQPQHF.

CDR3 nucleotides: TGTGCCAGCAGCCCCAGGACAGCCCTAGCTGAGACCCAGTACTTC. This sequence encodes CASSPRTALAETQYF. J is TRBJ2-5 and V is TRBV6-5, with D possibly being TRBD1 (6 bases). Trimming pared 6 bases from V and 5 bases from J, leaving 19 bases between. Germline V gene sequence: CDR1 MNHEY, CDR2 SVGAGI. The CDR3 consists of 15 residues.

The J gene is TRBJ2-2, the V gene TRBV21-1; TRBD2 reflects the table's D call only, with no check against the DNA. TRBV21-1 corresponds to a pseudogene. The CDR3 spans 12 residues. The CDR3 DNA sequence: TGTGCCAGCAGCACGGTTACCGGGGAGCTGTTTTTT. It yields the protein CASSTVTGELFF.

Here the CDR3 reads CASSQNSPLHF. CDR3 nucleotide sequence: TGTGCCAGCAGTCAGAATTCACCCCTCCACTTT. This chain joins TRBV3-1 (or the pseudogene TRBV3-2) and TRBJ1-6; unclear D gene. This CDR3 is 11 amino acids long. Germline CDR1 and CDR2: LGHDT and YNNKEL (reference sequence). V was clipped by 6 bases and J by 7 bases, with 4 bases between them.

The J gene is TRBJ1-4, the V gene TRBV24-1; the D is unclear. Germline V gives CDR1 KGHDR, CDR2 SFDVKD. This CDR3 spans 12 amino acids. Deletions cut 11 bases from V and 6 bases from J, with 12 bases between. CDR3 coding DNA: TGTGCCATCAAAGCACGCGATGAAAAACTGTTTTTT. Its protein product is CAIKARDEKLFF.